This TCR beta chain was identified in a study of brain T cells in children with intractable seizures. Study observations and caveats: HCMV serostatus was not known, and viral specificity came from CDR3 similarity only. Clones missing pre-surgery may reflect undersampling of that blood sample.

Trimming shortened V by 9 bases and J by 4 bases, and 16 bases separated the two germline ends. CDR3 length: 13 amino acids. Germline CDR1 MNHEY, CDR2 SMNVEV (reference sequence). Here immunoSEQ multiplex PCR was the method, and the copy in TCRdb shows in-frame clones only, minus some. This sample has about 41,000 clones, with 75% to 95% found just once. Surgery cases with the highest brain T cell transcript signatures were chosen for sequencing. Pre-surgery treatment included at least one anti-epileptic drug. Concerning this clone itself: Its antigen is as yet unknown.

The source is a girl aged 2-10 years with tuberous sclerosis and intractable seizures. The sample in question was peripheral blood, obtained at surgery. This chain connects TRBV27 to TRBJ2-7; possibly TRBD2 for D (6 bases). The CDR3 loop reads CARAGWWGYEQYV. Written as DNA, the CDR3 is TGTGCCAGGGCGGGGTGGTGGGGTTACGAGCAGTACGTC.